This T cell receptor beta chain comes out of a study of blood T cell repertoires in COVID-19. At the level of the study: PBMCs, B-cell-depleted T cells, or T cells provided the cDNA or gDNA that made up the material.

Source study methods: Estimation of nucleated cell counts was performed using reference gene primer amplification. The method was immunoSEQ multiplex PCR; TCRdb's version includes in-frame clones alone and lacks a portion of them. V and J calls plus clone size are reproduced from that table; the DNA served to infer D and trimming. This table has 280,000 or so clones, roughly 88% appearing once. V was pared by 5 bases and J by 0 bases, with 11 bases between. The CDR3 loop spans 16 amino acids. Looked up from germline, CDR1 is LNHDA and CDR2 is SQIVND (reference sequence). The rearrangement links TRBV19 to TRBJ1-6; tentatively, D is TRBD1 (6 bases). This clonotype originated in a woman aged 25-40 years who had recovered from COVID-19. Sequencing input: peripheral blood. The CDR3 loop reads CASSFGQTSYNSPLHF. In DNA, the CDR3 is TGTGCCAGTAGTTTCGGACAGACCTCCTATAATTCACCCCTCCACTTT. Looking up the rest from reference TRBV19 and TRBJ1-6 gives the full variable domain: DGGITQSPKYLFRKEGQNVTLSCEQNLNHDAMYWYRQDPGQGLRLIYYSQIVNDFQKGDIAEGYSVSREKKESFPLTVTSAQKNPTAFYLCASSFGQTSYNSPLHFGNGTRLTVT.